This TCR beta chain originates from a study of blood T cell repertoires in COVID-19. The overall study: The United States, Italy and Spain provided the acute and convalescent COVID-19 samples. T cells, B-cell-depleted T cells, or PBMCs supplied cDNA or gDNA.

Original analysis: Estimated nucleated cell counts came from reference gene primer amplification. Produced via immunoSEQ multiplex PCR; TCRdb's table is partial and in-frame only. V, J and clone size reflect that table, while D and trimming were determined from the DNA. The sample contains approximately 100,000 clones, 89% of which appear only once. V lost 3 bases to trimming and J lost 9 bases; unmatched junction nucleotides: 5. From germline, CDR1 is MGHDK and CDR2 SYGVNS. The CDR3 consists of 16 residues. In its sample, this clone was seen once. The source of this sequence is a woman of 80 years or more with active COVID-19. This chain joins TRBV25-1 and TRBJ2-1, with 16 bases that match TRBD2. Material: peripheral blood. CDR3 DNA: TGTGCCAGCAGTGATCTGGGACTAGCGGGAGGGCTTGAGCAGTTCTTC. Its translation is CASSDLGLAGGLEQFF.